This TCR beta chain is from a study of vaccination and CD4 T cells after COVID-19. V was pared by 6 bases and J by 7 bases, with 10 bases of the junction left unmatched. Per germline, CDR1 SNHLY and CDR2 FYNNEI. The CDR3 is made up of 15 amino acids. An Oncomine TCR Beta short-read assay was used to sequence the DNA from cultured CD4+ T cells. In TCRdb, the PCR reads were re-called with MiXCR into one record per CDR3 protein. The sample has approximately 17,000 distinct CDR3 sequences, 38% seen once. Points on this clonotype: Its antigen is unknown.

Treatment denoted: approximately 11-day PBMC culture with coronavirus spike peptide pools or control peptides (ViraFEST assay). The specimen sequenced was CD4+ T cells from blood, cultured in vitro. The origin of this receptor is a human donor who had recovered from COVID-19. V usage is TRBV2 and J usage is TRBJ2-3, with TRBD2 identical over 10 bases. CDR3 sequence reads: CASRPLAGEVYTQYF. CDR3 DNA sequence: TGTGCCAGCAGACCCCTAGCGGGAGAGGTATATACGCAGTATTTT. Full variable domain (rest looked up from reference TRBV2 and TRBJ2-3): EPEVTQTPSHQVTQMGQEVILRCVPISNHLYFYWYRQILGQKVEFLVSFYNNEISEKSEIFDDQFSVERPDGSNFTLKIRSTKLEDSAMYFCASRPLAGEVYTQYFGPGTRLTVL.